The 8 T cell receptor beta chains below all came from one sample that was sequenced in a study of cytomegalovirus exposure and HLA in healthy donors. 13 Jbeta primers and 60 Vbeta primers were used for the PCR. Measured with immunoSEQ multiplex PCR; TCRdb has only the in-frame clones, and not every one. Among about 170,000 clones listed, around 78% were seen once. Sequencing was carried out using PBMCs. The receptors stem from a woman aged 25-40 years in good health and CMV-seropositive.

The rearrangement links TRBV12-5 to TRBJ2-5; no reliable D call. The CDR3 totals 13 residues. Looked up from germline, CDR1 is LGHNT and CDR2 is FRNRAP. The V end lost 5 bases, the J end lost 5 bases, and 12 bases lay between the germline ends. For the CDR3, the DNA is TGTGCTAGTGGTGCCTCTGGTCAGGAGACCCAGTACTTC. Translation gives CASGASGQETQYF.

The V gene is TRBV29-1, the J gene TRBJ1-1, with no clear D. Germline V CDR1 and CDR2: SQVTM, ANQGSEA. This CDR3 is 13 amino acids long. The ends were cut back, 4 bases at V and 6 bases at J, with 15 bases in the middle. CDR3 coding DNA: TGCAGCGTTGCGGACGCGCGGGTTGCTGAAGCTTTCTTT. Translated: CSVADARVAEAFF.

The rearrangement uses TRBV6-5 and TRBJ2-3; no clear D gene. Per the germline V gene, CDR1 is MNHEY and CDR2 is SVGAGI. Trimming stripped 5 bases from V and 6 bases from J, with 15 bases between. The CDR3 contains 14 residues. The CDR3 nucleotides are TGTGCCAGCAGTGAATTGCGGTACATTGATACGCAGTATTTT. This codes for CASSELRYIDTQYF.

The J gene is TRBJ1-2, the V gene TRBV27; tentative D call: TRBD1 (5 bases). Trimming removed 4 bases at V and 4 bases at J, with 10 bases between. Germline assignment: CDR1 MNHEY and CDR2 SMNVEV (reference sequence). This CDR3 has 13 residues. CDR3 loop: CASSSGTLYGYTF. Here the CDR3 DNA reads TGTGCCAGCAGTTCCGGGACTCTCTATGGCTACACCTTC.

The chain recombines TRBV28 with TRBJ2-2; tentative D call: TRBD2 (6 bases). The V end lost 2 bases, the J end lost 6 bases, and 13 bases lay between the germline ends. CDR3 length equals 15 residues. Germline V gives CDR1 MDHEN, CDR2 SYDVKM. The CDR3 region is CASSLNPGGPGELFF. CDR3 bases: TGTGCCAGCAGTTTAAACCCAGGAGGGCCCGGGGAGCTGTTTTTT.

V gene TRBV5-1 combines with J gene TRBJ1-2, with TRBD1 as a possible D gene (6 bases). Germline CDR1 SGHRS, CDR2 YFSETQ. Trimming cost V 2 bases and J 6 bases, with 11 bases left between them. This CDR3 contains 13 residues. Written as DNA, the CDR3 is TGCGCCAGCAGCTTCGGGCAGGGGCATGGCTACACCTTC. Protein sequence: CASSFGQGHGYTF. Full variable domain (missing parts from reference TRBV5-1 and TRBJ1-2): KAGVTQTPRYLIKTRGQQVTLSCSPISGHRSVSWYQQTPGQGLQFLFEYFSETQRNKGNFPGRFSGRQFSNSRSEMNVSTLELGDSALYLCASSFGQGHGYTFGSGTRLTVV.

J is TRBJ2-3 and V is TRBV28; D gene ambiguous. CDR1 is MDHEN, CDR2 SYDVKM, per germline. The V end lost 3 bases, the J end lost 2 bases, and 12 bases lay between the germline ends. CDR3 size: 15 residues. CDR3 residues: CASSLGMSNTDTQYF. DNA of the CDR3: TGTGCCAGCAGTTTGGGCATGTCGAACACAGATACGCAGTATTTT.

About this clone itself: The junction differs from germline at one of its ends, possibly a read error. The V call is TRBV27, the J call TRBJ2-3; D is unresolved. CDR1 and CDR2 from the germline V gene are MNHEY and SMNVEV (reference sequence). This CDR3 has 14 amino acids. The CDR3 region is CASSNSGSPDTQYF. As DNA, the CDR3 is TGTGCCAGCAGTAACTCCGGGTCTCCCGATACACAGTATTTT.